These 24 T cell receptor beta chains share one sample of origin, sequenced in a study of early T cells in non-severe SARS-CoV-2 infection. Each CDR3 protein gets one entry after TCRdb re-called the 5' RACE reads with MiXCR. The table has about 76,000 distinct CDR3 sequences, about an eighth seen once. Sequencing was performed on whole blood. The receptors derive from an adult who was a healthcare worker with PCR-confirmed SARS-CoV-2 infection or an uninfected control (not recorded which).

This clonotype was seen a handful of times. The chain is built from TRBV7-8 and TRBJ2-7; D may be TRBD2 (5 bases). The CDR3 has 17 amino acids. V gave up 2 bases and J gave up 4 bases, with 21 bases separating them. Germline V lookup: CDR1 SGHVS, CDR2 FQNEAQ. The DNA of the CDR3 is TGTGCCAGCAGCTTACGGGCGGGTCGGGCCCCTCCGTACGAGCAGTACTTC. It yields the protein CASSLRAGRAPPYEQYF.

This clonotype was seen a few times. V gene TRBV27 combines with J gene TRBJ2-2; TRBD1 matches 7 bases. The CDR3 has 14 amino acids. J lost 6 bases, V lost 3 bases, and 4 bases had no gene match. Germline lookup yields CDR1 MNHEY and CDR2 SMNVEV (reference sequence). The CDR3 DNA follows: TGTGCCAGCAGTTTGGACAGGCTGGCCGGGGAGCTGTTTTTT. This translates into CASSLDRLAGELFF.

This clonotype showed up just a few times. The V gene is TRBV6-5, the J gene TRBJ2-3, with D tentatively TRBD2 (6 bases). Trimming pared 7 bases from V and 10 bases from J, leaving 24 bases between. CDR1 MNHEY and CDR2 SVGAGI come from the germline V gene. The CDR3 is made up of 15 amino acids. CDR3 protein: CASNQGGTAKEAQYF. The CDR3 nucleotides read TGTGCCAGCAACCAGGGCGGGACTGCGAAAGAGGCGCAGTATTTT.

The table lists this clonotype with a few counts. The J gene is TRBJ2-4, the V gene TRBV3-1; the match to TRBD2 covers 9 bases. The CDR3 totals 16 residues. Germline V CDR1 and CDR2: LGHDT, YNNKEL (reference sequence). After removal of 1 base from V and 2 bases from J, the junction contained 3 bases not matched to a gene. DNA for the CDR3: TGTGCCAGCAGCCAAGGGCGGGAGGGCCCCAAAAACATTCAGTACTTC. Its translation: CASSQGREGPKNIQYF. Supplemented by reference TRBV3-1 and TRBJ2-4, the full variable domain reads DTAVSQTPKYLVTQMGNDKSIKCEQNLGHDTMYWYKQDSKKFLKIMFSYNNKELIINETVPNRFSPKSPDKAHLNLHINSLELGDSAVYFCASSQGREGPKNIQYFGAGTRLSVL.

The chain is built from TRBV29-1 and TRBJ2-1, with a weak D call TRBD2 (5 bases). The CDR3 covers 12 residues. The germline CDR1 and CDR2 sequences are SQVTM and ANQGSEA. Trimming stripped 4 bases from V and 8 bases from J, with 12 bases between. The CDR3 sequence: CSVGGSWDEQFF. The CDR3 region has the DNA TGCAGCGTTGGAGGGAGCTGGGATGAGCAGTTCTTC.

The CDR3 sequence is CSAQVGQGRYGYTF. DNA for the CDR3: TGCAGCGCGCAAGTGGGACAGGGACGGTATGGCTACACCTTC. This chain links TRBV29-1 with TRBJ1-2, with 9 bases that match TRBD1. Losses at the gene ends were 7 bases for V and 5 bases for J; bases not matched to a gene: 11. This CDR3 region has 14 residues. Germline CDR1 reads SQVTM; CDR2 reads ANQGSEA.

V and J are TRBV20-1 and TRBJ1-5; no clear D. CDR1 DFQATT and CDR2 SNEGSKA come from the germline V gene (reference sequence). This CDR3 region has 16 residues. The V and J ends lost 1 base and 0 bases respectively, with 13 bases between them. Written as DNA, the CDR3 is TGCAGTGCTAGAGGTGGGTTGGGAGTTAGCAATCAGCCCCAGCATTTT. Translated, it gives CSARGGLGVSNQPQHF.

The J gene is TRBJ2-4, the V gene TRBV12-3 or TRBV12-4, with a weak D call TRBD2 (5 bases). V lost 5 bases and J 6 bases, leaving 14 bases between the germline ends. The CDR3 extends over 14 amino acids. DNA for the CDR3: TGTGCCAGCAGTCCGGGGAGCGGCCGAAACATTCAGTACTTC. As protein: CASSPGSGRNIQYF.

The table lists this clonotype with a few counts. The chain has TRBV12-3 or TRBV12-4 and TRBJ2-1; TRBD2 is a possible D gene (5 bases). V shed 6 bases and J shed 0 bases, with 12 bases lying between them. CDR3 length: 15 residues. The CDR3 DNA is TGTGCCAGCAGGAGGAGCGGAAGCTCCTACAATGAGCAGTTCTTC. It is translated as CASRRSGSSYNEQFF.

This sequence joins TRBV19 and TRBJ2-1; D is perhaps TRBD1 or TRBD2 (5 bases each). V gave up 5 bases and J gave up 7 bases, with 15 bases separating them. The CDR3 is 14 residues long. Looked up from germline, CDR1 is LNHDA and CDR2 is SQIVND (reference sequence). This CDR3 is CASSSGAPPNEQFF. CDR3 in DNA: TGTGCCAGTAGTTCCGGGGCCCCCCCAAATGAGCAGTTCTTC.

This clonotype was seen a few times. The gene calls are TRBV4-2 and TRBJ1-2, with D perhaps matching TRBD1 (5 bases). The CDR3 spans 13 residues. The V and J ends lost 3 bases and 3 bases respectively, with 8 bases between them. Germline CDR1 reads LGHNA; CDR2 reads YNFKEQ. The CDR3 reads CASSHSTDYGYTF. For the CDR3, the DNA is TGTGCCAGCAGCCATTCGACAGACTATGGCTACACCTTC.

This sequence joins TRBV7-9 and TRBJ2-6; D is undetermined. Germline lookup yields CDR1 SEHNR and CDR2 FQNEAQ (reference sequence). V lost 4 bases, J lost 0 bases, and 10 bases lay in between. The CDR3 extends over 16 amino acids. In nucleotides, the CDR3 is TGTGCCAGCAGCTCGGTTTTCAGCTCTGGGGCCAACGTCCTGACTTTC. It translates to CASSSVFSSGANVLTF.

This clonotype was counted only a few times. This chain connects TRBV6-1 to TRBJ1-5; D not resolved. Per the germline V gene, CDR1 is MNHNS and CDR2 is SASEGT. This CDR3 has 12 residues. Trimming shortened V by 7 bases and J by 6 bases, and 10 bases separated the two germline ends. DNA for the CDR3: TGTGCCAGCAATTTTAATTTTCAGCCCCAGCATTTT. It specifies CASNFNFQPQHF.

This clonotype was seen at least ten times. V is TRBV12-3 or TRBV12-4 and J is TRBJ1-2; no clear D. CDR3 length equals 13 residues. Trimming took off 1 base at V and 4 bases at J, with 7 bases between the two ends. CDR3 coding DNA: TGTGCCAGCAGTTTAGTCAGGAGCTATGGCTACACCTTC. Protein sequence: CASSLVRSYGYTF.

Only a few counts were recorded for this clonotype. The chain links TRBV28 to TRBJ1-2, with TRBD1 as a possible D gene (6 bases). V was trimmed by 7 bases and J by 7 bases, leaving 13 bases between them. The CDR3 is 12 residues long. The V gene's germline CDR1 is MDHEN and CDR2 SYDVKM. The CDR3 reads CASNGRGLGYTF. For the CDR3, the DNA is TGTGCCAGCAACGGCAGGGGCCTTGGCTACACCTTC.

The chain links TRBV7-9 to TRBJ1-2; D remains ambiguous. The CDR3 has 13 amino acids. V shed 3 bases and J shed 7 bases, with 12 bases lying between them. Germline V lookup: CDR1 SEHNR, CDR2 FQNEAQ (reference sequence). Here the CDR3 reads CASSFEGESGYTF. For the CDR3, the DNA is TGTGCCAGCAGCTTTGAGGGAGAGTCTGGCTACACCTTC.

This clonotype was detected ten times or more. The rearrangement joins TRBV5-1 to TRBJ1-1; TRBD1 matches 7 bases. Germline V lookup: CDR1 SGHRS, CDR2 YFSETQ. The CDR3 spans 14 residues. Trimming took 3 bases from V and 5 from J; bases not matched to a gene: 7. CDR3 bases: TGCGCCAGCAGCTACACAGGGGCGGGAACTGAAGCTTTCTTT. Translating gives CASSYTGAGTEAFF.

This sequence joins TRBV7-9 and TRBJ2-5, with D hard to call. Trimming pared 1 base from V and 3 bases from J, leaving 3 bases between. Germline CDR1 SEHNR, CDR2 FQNEAQ (reference sequence). The CDR3 runs to 12 residues. The chain's CDR3 is CASSLGEETQYF. The CDR3 bases are TGTGCCAGCAGCTTAGGGGAAGAGACCCAGTACTTC.

This clonotype was counted only a few times. This CDR3 is CSAGGQGYGYTF. CDR3 nucleotide sequence: TGCAGCGCCGGAGGACAGGGCTATGGCTACACCTTC. The chain employs TRBV29-1 and TRBJ1-2, with 8 bases matching TRBD1. The germline CDR1 and CDR2 sequences are SQVTM and ANQGSEA. The CDR3 runs to 12 residues. Trimming cost V 7 bases and J 4 bases; bases outside gene matches: 5.

This clonotype turned up a few times. The chain combines TRBV18 with TRBJ1-1; 9 nucleotides align to TRBD1. CDR1 is KGHSH and CDR2 is LQKENI in the germline V gene. The ends lost 0 bases at V and 8 bases at J; junction bases unmatched: 1. The CDR3 has 13 amino acids. DNA for the CDR3: TGTGCCAGCTCACCACCCGGGACAGGGGAAGCTTTCTTT. It is translated as CASSPPGTGEAFF.

This clonotype occurred a few times. The chain employs TRBV24-1 and TRBJ1-5; D not resolved. Germline V gene lookup returns CDR1 KGHDR and CDR2 SFDVKD. V dropped 5 bases and J dropped 4 bases, with 5 bases sitting between them. This CDR3 is 12 amino acids long. The CDR3 DNA reads TGTGCCACCAGTGCGGGGAATCAGCCCCAGCATTTT. Amino acids: CATSAGNQPQHF.

The chain links TRBV7-9 to TRBJ2-5; no reliable D call. CDR3 length: 12 amino acids. The V end was cut by 4 bases, the J end by 7 bases, with 10 bases between. In germline, CDR1 is SEHNR, CDR2 FQNEAQ (reference sequence). The CDR3: CASSSDVGTQYF. The CDR3 coding sequence is TGTGCCAGCAGCTCCGACGTGGGGACCCAGTACTTC.

A few counts support this clonotype. The chain combines TRBV10-3 with TRBJ2-5; D possibly corresponds to TRBD2 (5 bases). The germline CDR1 and CDR2 sequences are ENHRY and SYGVKD. The CDR3 sequence is 13 residues long. V lost 2 bases to trimming and J lost 6 bases, with 10 bases between them. Written as DNA, the CDR3 is TGTGCCATCAGTGAGGAGGGCCTAAAGACCCAGTACTTC. Translation: CAISEEGLKTQYF.

There are many counts of this clonotype. V usage is TRBV28 and J usage is TRBJ1-1; 7 bases are a match to TRBD1. J was trimmed by 1 base and V by 5 bases; bases with no gene match: 10. The CDR3 runs to 16 residues. The germline gives CDR1 MDHEN, CDR2 SYDVKM. The CDR3: CASSTSTGLGNTEAFF. Here the CDR3 DNA reads TGTGCCAGCAGTACATCGACAGGGCTGGGGAACACTGAAGCTTTCTTT.